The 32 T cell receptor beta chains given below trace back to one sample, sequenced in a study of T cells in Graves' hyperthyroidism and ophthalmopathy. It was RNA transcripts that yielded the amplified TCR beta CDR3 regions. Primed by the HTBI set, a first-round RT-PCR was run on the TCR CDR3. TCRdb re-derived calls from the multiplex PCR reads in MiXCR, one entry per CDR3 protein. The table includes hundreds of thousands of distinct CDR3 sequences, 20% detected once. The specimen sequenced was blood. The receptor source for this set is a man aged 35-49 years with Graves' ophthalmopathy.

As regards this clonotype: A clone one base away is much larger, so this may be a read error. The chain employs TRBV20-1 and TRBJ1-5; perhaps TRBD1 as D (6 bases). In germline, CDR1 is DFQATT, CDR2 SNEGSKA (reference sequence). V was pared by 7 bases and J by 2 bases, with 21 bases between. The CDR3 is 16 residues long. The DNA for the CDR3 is TGCAGTGTTCTCAGTTCTCCCCCAGGGGGCAATCAGCCCCAGCATTTT. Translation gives CSVLSSPPGGNQPQHF.

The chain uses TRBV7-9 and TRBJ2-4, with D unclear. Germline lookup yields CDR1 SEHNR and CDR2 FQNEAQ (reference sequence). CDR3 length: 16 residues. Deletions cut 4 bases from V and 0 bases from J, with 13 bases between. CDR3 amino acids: CASSSSRAAAKNIQYF. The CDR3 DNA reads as TGTGCCAGCAGCTCCTCTAGGGCGGCAGCCAAAAACATTCAGTACTTC.

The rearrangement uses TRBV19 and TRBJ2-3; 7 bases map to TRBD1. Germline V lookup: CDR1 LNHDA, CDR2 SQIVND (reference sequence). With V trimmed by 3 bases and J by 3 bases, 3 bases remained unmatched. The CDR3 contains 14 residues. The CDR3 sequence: CASSMGQKTDTQYF. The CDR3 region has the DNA TGTGCCAGTAGTATGGGACAGAAGACAGATACGCAGTATTTT.

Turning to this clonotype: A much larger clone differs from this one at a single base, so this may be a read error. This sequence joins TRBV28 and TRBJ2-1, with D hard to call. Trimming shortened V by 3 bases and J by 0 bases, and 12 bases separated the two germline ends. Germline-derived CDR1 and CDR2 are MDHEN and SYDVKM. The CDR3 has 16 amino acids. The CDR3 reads CASSFNCLSSYNEQFF. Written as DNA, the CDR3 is TGTGCCAGCAGTTTCAACTGCCTAAGCTCCTACAATGAGCAGTTCTTC.

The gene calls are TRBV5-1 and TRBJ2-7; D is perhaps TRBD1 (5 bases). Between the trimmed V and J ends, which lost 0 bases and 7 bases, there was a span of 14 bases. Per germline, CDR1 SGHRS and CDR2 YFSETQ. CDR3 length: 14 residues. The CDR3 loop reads CASSLVFRVEEQYF. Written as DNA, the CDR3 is TGCGCCAGCAGCTTGGTTTTCAGGGTTGAGGAGCAGTACTTC.

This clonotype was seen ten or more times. The CDR3 DNA follows: TGTGCCAGCAGCTCAACCCGGGGGGAAGCTTTCTTT. Its protein product is CASSSTRGEAFF. The genes are TRBV11-2 and TRBJ1-1; a possible D gene is TRBD1 (5 bases). V lost 4 bases, J lost 8 bases, and 11 bases lay in between. CDR1 SGHAT and CDR2 FQNNGV come from the germline V gene. The CDR3 sequence is 12 residues long.

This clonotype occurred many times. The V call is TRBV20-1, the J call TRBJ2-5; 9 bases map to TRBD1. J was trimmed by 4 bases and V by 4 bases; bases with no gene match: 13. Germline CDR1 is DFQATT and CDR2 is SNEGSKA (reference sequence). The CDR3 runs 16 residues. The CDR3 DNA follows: TGCAGTGCTACTTCACCGGGACAGGGATGGGGAGAGACCCAGTACTTC. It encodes CSATSPGQGWGETQYF.

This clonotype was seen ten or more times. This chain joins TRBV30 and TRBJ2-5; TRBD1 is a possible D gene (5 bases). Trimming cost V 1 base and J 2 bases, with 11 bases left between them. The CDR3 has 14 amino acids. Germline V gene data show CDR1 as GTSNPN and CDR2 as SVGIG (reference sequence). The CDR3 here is CAWSASTAQETQYF. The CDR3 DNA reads TGTGCCTGGAGTGCCTCGACAGCTCAAGAGACCCAGTACTTC.

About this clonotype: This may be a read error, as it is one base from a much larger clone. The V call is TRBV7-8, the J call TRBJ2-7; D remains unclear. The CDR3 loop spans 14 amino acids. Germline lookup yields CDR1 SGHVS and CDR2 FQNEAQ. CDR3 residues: CASSLSENYYGQYF. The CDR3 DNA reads TGTGCCAGCAGCTTATCCGAAAACTACTACGGGCAGTACTTC.

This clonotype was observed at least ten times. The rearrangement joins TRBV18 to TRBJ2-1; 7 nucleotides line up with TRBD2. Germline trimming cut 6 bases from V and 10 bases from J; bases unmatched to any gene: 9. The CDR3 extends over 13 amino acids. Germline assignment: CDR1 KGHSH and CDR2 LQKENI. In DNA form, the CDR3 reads TGTGCCAGCTCCCCTACTACGACTAGCGAGCAGTTCTTC. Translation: CASSPTTTSEQFF.

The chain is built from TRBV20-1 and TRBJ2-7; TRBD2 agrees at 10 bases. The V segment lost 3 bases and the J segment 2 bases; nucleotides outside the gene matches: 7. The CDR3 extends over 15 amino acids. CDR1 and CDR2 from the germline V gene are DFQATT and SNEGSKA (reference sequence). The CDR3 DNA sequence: TGCAGTGCTAGGGATCTAGCGGGGGACGCCTACGAGCAGTACTTC. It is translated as CSARDLAGDAYEQYF.

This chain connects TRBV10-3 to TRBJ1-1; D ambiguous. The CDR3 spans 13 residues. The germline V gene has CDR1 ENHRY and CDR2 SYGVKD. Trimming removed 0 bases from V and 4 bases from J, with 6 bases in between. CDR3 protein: CAISESPGTEAFF. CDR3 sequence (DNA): TGTGCCATCAGTGAGTCGCCAGGCACTGAAGCTTTCTTT.

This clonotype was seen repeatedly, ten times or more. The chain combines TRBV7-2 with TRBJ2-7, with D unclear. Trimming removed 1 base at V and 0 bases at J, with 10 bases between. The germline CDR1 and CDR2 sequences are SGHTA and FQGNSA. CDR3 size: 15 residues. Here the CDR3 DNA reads TGTGCCAGCAGCTTAGGGTGGCAGAGCTCCTACGAGCAGTACTTC. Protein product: CASSLGWQSSYEQYF.

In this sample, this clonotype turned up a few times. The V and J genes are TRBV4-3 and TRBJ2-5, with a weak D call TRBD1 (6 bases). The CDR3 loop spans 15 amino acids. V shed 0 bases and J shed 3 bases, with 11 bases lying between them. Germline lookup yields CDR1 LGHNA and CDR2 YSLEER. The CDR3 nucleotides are TGCGCCAGCAGCCAAGAAGGGACACCCGAAGAGACCCAGTACTTC. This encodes CASSQEGTPEETQYF.

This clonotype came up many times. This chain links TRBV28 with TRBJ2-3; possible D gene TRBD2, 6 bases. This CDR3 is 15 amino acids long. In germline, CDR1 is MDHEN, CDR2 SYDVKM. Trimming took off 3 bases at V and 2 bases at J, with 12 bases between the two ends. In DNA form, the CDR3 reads TGTGCCAGCAGTTTCGGGGGAGCCTACACAGATACGCAGTATTTT. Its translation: CASSFGGAYTDTQYF.

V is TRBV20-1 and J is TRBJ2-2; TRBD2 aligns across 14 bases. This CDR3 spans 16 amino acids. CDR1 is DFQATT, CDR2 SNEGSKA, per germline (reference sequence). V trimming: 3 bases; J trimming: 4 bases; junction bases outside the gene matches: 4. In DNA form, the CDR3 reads TGCAGTGCTAGTGGACTAGCGGGAGGCCCCACCGGGGAGCTGTTTTTT. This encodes CSASGLAGGPTGELFF.

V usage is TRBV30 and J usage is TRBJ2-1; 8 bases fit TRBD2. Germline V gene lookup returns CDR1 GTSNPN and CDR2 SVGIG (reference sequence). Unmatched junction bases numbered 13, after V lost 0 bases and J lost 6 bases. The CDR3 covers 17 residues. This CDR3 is CAWSVRGGVRRGNEQFF. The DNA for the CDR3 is TGTGCCTGGAGTGTACGGGGGGGGGTACGGCGCGGCAATGAGCAGTTCTTC. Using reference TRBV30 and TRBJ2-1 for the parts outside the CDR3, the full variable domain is SQTIHQWPATLVQPVGSPLSLECTVEGTSNPNLYWYRQAAGRGLQLLFYSVGIGQISSEVPQNLSASRPQDRQFILSSKKLLLSDSGFYLCAWSVRGGVRRGNEQFFGPGTRLTVL.

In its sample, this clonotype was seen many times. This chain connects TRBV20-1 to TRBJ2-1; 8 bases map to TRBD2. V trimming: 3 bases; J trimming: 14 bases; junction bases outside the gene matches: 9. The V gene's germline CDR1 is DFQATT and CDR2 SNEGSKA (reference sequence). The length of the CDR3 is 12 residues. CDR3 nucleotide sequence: TGCAGTGCTAGGATTAGCGGGAAGTCAGAGTTCTTC. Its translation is CSARISGKSEFF.

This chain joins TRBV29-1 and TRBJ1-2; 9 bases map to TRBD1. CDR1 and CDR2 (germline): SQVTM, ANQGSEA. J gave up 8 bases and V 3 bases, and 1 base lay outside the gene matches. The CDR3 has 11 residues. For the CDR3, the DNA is TGCAGCGTTGAGACAGGGGGGGGCTACACCTTC. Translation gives CSVETGGGYTF.

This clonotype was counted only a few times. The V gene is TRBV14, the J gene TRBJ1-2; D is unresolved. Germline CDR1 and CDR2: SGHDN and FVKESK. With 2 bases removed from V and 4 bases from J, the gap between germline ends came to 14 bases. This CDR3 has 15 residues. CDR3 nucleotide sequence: TGTGCCAGCAGCCAAAGATTAGAACCCTCCTATGGCTACACCTTC. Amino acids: CASSQRLEPSYGYTF.

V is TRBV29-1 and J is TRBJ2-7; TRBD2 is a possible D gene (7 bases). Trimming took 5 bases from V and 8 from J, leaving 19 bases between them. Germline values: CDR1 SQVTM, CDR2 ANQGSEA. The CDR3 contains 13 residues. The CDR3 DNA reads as TGCAGCGTTTTAACGGGGGGCCAGGGCAAGCAGTACTTC. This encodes CSVLTGGQGKQYF.

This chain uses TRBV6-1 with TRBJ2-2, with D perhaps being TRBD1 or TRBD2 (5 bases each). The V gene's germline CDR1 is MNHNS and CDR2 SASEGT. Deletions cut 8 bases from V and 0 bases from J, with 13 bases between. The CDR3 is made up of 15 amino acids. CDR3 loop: CASEGLVTNTGELFF. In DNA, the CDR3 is TGTGCCAGCGAGGGGCTAGTGACGAACACCGGGGAGCTGTTTTTT.

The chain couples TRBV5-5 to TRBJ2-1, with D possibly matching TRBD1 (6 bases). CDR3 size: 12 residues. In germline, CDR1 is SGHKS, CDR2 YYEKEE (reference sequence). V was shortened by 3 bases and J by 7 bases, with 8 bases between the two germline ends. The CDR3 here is CASSYTGNEQFF. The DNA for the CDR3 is TGTGCCAGCAGCTATACAGGGAATGAGCAGTTCTTC. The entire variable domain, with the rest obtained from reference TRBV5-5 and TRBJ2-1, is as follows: DAGVTQSPTHLIKTRGQQVTLRCSPISGHKSVSWYQQVLGQGPQFIFQYYEKEERGRGNFPDRFSARQFPNYSSELNVNALLLGDSALYLCASSYTGNEQFFGPGTRLTVL.

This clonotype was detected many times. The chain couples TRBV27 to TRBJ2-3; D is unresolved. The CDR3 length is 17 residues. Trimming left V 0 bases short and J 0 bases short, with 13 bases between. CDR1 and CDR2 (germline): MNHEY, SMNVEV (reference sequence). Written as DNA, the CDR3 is TGTGCCAGCAGTTTATCGAAACACTTCCTTAGCACAGATACGCAGTATTTT. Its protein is CASSLSKHFLSTDTQYF.

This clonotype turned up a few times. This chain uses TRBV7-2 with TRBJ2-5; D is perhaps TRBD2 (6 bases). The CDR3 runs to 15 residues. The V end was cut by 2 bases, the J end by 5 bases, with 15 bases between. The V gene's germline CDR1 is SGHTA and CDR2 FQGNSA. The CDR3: CASSLRLGWLETQYF. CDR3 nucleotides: TGTGCCAGCAGCTTAAGACTAGGGTGGTTGGAGACCCAGTACTTC.

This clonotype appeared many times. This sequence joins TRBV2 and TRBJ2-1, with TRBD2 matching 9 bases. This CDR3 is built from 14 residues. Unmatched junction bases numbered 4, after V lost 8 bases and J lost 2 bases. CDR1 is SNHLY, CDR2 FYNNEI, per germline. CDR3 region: CASGEREAYNEQFF. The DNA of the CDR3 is TGTGCCAGCGGCGAGCGGGAGGCCTACAATGAGCAGTTCTTC.

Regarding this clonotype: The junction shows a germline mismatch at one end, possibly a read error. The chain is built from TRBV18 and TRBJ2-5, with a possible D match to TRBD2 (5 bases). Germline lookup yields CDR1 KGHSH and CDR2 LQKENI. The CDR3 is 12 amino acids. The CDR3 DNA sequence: TGTGCCAGCTCACCTAAAAGGGAGACCCGGTACTTC. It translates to CASSPKRETRYF.

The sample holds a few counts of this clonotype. The CDR3 nucleotides are TGTGCCAGCAGCCGCCGGGACATAGGGACTGAGCAGTTCTTC. Protein product: CASSRRDIGTEQFF. The rearrangement joins TRBV7-6 to TRBJ2-1; TRBD1 is a possible D gene (6 bases). With 5 bases removed from V and 9 bases from J, the gap between germline ends came to 17 bases. This CDR3 spans 14 amino acids. CDR1 and CDR2 (germline): SGHVS, FNYEAQ.

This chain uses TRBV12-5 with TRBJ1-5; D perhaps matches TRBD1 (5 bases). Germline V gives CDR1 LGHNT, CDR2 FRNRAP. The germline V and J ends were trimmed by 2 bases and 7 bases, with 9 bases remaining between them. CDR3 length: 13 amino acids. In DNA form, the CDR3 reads TGTGCTAGTGGTTTGAGGGGTGGGCAGCCCCAGCATTTT. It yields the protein CASGLRGGQPQHF.

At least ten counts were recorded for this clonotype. DNA for the CDR3: TGTGCCAGCAGCGGGACCGGGGGGCAGTATTTT. This codes for CASSGTGGQYF. J is TRBJ2-3 and V is TRBV2; tentatively, D is TRBD2 (6 bases). CDR3 length equals 11 residues. V shed 6 bases and J shed 11 bases, with 12 bases lying between them. Germline V gives CDR1 SNHLY, CDR2 FYNNEI.

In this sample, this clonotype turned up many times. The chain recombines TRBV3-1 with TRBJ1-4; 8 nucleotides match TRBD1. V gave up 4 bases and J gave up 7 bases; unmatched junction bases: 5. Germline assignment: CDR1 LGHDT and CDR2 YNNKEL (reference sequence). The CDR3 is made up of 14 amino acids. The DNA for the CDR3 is TGTGCCAGCAGCCGCGGGACAGGAGTTGAAAAACTGTTTTTT. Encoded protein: CASSRGTGVEKLFF.

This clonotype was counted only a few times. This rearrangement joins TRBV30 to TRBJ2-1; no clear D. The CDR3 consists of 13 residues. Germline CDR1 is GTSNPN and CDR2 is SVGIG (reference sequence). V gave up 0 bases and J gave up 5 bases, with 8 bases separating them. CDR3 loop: CAWSVRVDNEQFF. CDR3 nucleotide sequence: TGTGCCTGGAGTGTTAGGGTGGACAATGAGCAGTTCTTC.